This T cell receptor (beta chain) is from a study of blood T cells in healthy people across ages. Turning to the study itself: Template switching caught about one barcoded beta molecule for each two T cells.

General study findings and limits: TCR beta diversity, measured per million T cells, fell in a roughly linear way with age.

This clonotype was observed a few times. As yet, its antigen is unknown. The ends were cut back, 1 base at V and 7 bases at J, with 13 bases in the middle. The germline V gene has CDR1 LNHNV and CDR2 YYDKDF (reference sequence). This CDR3 has 14 residues. Primed by a sample-barcoded 5' primer and a J-beta primer mix, a second PCR proceeded for 7 to 11 cycles. A 12-random-nucleotide template-switch adaptor tagged each cDNA molecule. Each CDR3 protein is one row after TCRdb ran MiXCR on the 5' RACE reads. The table records 720,000 or so distinct CDR3 sequences, around two fifths of them present only once. Isolated per sample were at least 7 million PBMCs.

The clonotype originates from an elderly man in good health. This chain joins TRBV15 and TRBJ2-5; D might be TRBD1 (6 bases). Material: blood. CDR3: CATSRGGQYGTQYF. CDR3 sequence (DNA): TGTGCCACCAGCAGAGGCGGACAGTATGGGACCCAGTACTTC.